The entry below describes one T cell receptor (beta chain). PCR primers comprised 60 Vbeta and 13 Jbeta primers. Here immunoSEQ multiplex PCR was the method, and the copy in TCRdb shows in-frame clones only, minus some. The data contain around 150,000 clones, around 80% of them singletons. This sample was included in a study of cytomegalovirus exposure and HLA in healthy donors. Sequenced sample: PBMCs. This receptor was identified in a man in his forties or fifties in good health and CMV-seropositive.

CDR3 residues: CASSSRTGTSGSDEQFF. CDR3 coding DNA: TGTGCCAGCAGCTCCAGAACCGGGACTAGCGGGAGTGATGAGCAGTTCTTC. This sequence joins TRBV13 and TRBJ2-1; 14 bases are shared with TRBD2. This CDR3 is built from 17 residues. Germline-derived CDR1 and CDR2 are PRHDT and FYEKMQ (reference sequence). V shed 4 bases and J 8 bases; nucleotides not matched to a gene: 10.